The rows below give T cell receptor beta chains drawn from one sample of a study of T cell clones after liver transplantation. The method was immunoSEQ multiplex PCR; TCRdb's version includes in-frame clones alone and lacks a portion of them. This sample has some 57,000 clones, with about 70% found just once. The starting material was CD4+ T cells from blood, obtained at the 22-month timepoint. Receptor source: a human patient who received a liver transplant. Some T cells may be transferred from the graft donor. CDR3s include the opening cysteine and the closing phenylalanine or tryptophan. The D gene is left open where the match is weak. Only part of the rows carry a size: once, few, many, or a class if the clone is expanded.

v_gene,len,j_gene,d_gene,abundance,CDR3aa,CDR3nt
TRBV16,13,TRBJ2-3,NA,few,CASSQSTSGTQYF,TGTGCCAGCAGCCAATCGACCTCAGGTACGCAGTATTTT
TRBV28,17,TRBJ2-2,NA,NA,CASSLLDLEGLSGELFF,TGTGCCAGCAGTTTATTGGATTTAGAAGGTTTGTCCGGGGAGCTGTTTTTT
TRBV28,15,TRBJ2-7,NA,NA,CASSFGGLSSYEQYF,TGTGCCAGCAGTTTCGGGGGATTGAGCTCCTACGAGCAGTACTTC
TRBV15,16,TRBJ2-1,TRBD1,NA,CATSRVRGQGTGEQFF,TGTGCCACCAGCAGAGTTCGGGGACAGGGGACGGGTGAGCAGTTCTTC
TRBV29-1,14,TRBJ2-5,TRBD1,NA,CSVGVTGGLETQYF,TGCAGCGTTGGGGTTACAGGGGGCCTAGAGACCCAGTACTTC
TRBV18,15,TRBJ2-2,NA,NA,CASSPLSTNTGELFF,TGTGCCAGCTCACCACTGTCTACGAACACCGGGGAGCTGTTTTTT
TRBV18,16,TRBJ2-1,TRBD1,NA,CASSPPTGAGYNEQFF,TGTGCCAGCTCACCACCGACAGGGGCGGGCTACAATGAGCAGTTCTTC
TRBV9,14,TRBJ2-1,NA,NA,CASSVMLQDSRQFF,TGTGCCAGCAGCGTAATGTTGCAGGACTCACGGCAGTTCTTC
TRBV5-4,17,TRBJ1-4,NA,NA,CASSPNPRVSTNEKLFF,TGTGCCAGCAGCCCAAACCCCAGAGTTTCAACTAATGAAAAACTGTTTTTT
TRBV5-1,15,TRBJ1-4,TRBD1,NA,CASSLQGTGDEKLFF,TGCGCCAGCAGCTTGCAAGGGACAGGGGATGAAAAACTGTTTTTT
TRBV28,11,TRBJ1-1,NA,once,CASSTVTEAFF,TGTGCCAGCAGTACGGTAACTGAAGCTTTCTTT
TRBV11-2,18,TRBJ2-2,NA,NA,CASSSMGFPLMNTGELFF,TGTGCCAGCAGCTCAATGGGTTTTCCCCTAATGAACACCGGGGAGCTGTTTTTT
TRBV19,15,TRBJ2-1,NA,few,CASSIGRTQGHEQFF,TGTGCCAGTAGTATAGGACGGACTCAGGGACATGAGCAGTTCTTC
TRBV6-1,15,TRBJ1-6,TRBD1,NA,CASSPDTGANSPLHF,TGTGCCAGCAGTCCTGATACAGGGGCGAATTCACCCCTCCACTTT
TRBV6-6,15,TRBJ1-5,TRBD1,NA,CASSYTGVVSQPQHF,TGTGCCAGCAGTTACACAGGGGTGGTGAGTCAGCCCCAGCATTTT
TRBV11-2,15,TRBJ1-2,TRBD1,NA,CASSPGDRGNYGYTF,TGTGCCAGCAGCCCCGGGGACAGGGGTAACTATGGCTACACCTTC
TRBV19,13,TRBJ2-1,TRBD2,few,CASRGGVINEQFF,TGTGCCAGTCGGGGAGGGGTGATCAATGAGCAGTTCTTC
TRBV11-2,15,TRBJ2-7,TRBD2,few,CASSPGLAGLDEQYF,TGTGCCAGCAGCCCCGGACTAGCGGGGCTCGACGAGCAGTACTTC
TRBV30,13,TRBJ2-3,NA,NA,CAWSEGRADTQYF,TGTGCCTGGAGTGAAGGTAGGGCAGATACGCAGTATTTT
TRBV5-4,16,TRBJ2-1,NA,once,CASSPPRGSSYNEQFF,TGTGCCAGCAGCCCCCCTAGGGGGAGCTCCTACAATGAGCAGTTCTTC
TRBV28,15,TRBJ2-7,TRBD1,NA,CASSLPGQGTVEQYF,TGTGCCAGCAGTTTGCCGGGACAGGGGACGGTCGAGCAGTACTTC
TRBV5-4,17,TRBJ1-1,TRBD1,NA,CASSFGTGGVMNTEAFF,TGTGCCAGCAGTTTCGGGACAGGGGGCGTCATGAACACTGAAGCTTTCTTT
TRBV6-4,13,TRBJ2-1,NA,once,CASRGGLKNEQFF,TGTGCCAGCAGGGGGGGCCTTAAAAATGAGCAGTTCTTC
TRBV6-5,13,TRBJ1-1,NA,once,CASRNGENTEAFF,TGTGCCAGCAGGAATGGGGAGAACACTGAAGCTTTCTTT
TRBV28,13,TRBJ1-1,NA,few,CASSLEPRTEAFF,TGTGCCAGCAGTTTAGAGCCGCGGACTGAAGCTTTCTTT
TRBV27,16,TRBJ1-5,NA,NA,CASSTYTNSGNQPQHF,TGTGCCAGCAGCACGTACACCAATAGCGGCAATCAGCCCCAGCATTTT
TRBV11-2,16,TRBJ1-5,TRBD1,once,CASSLGKGASNQPQHF,TGTGCCAGCAGCTTAGGAAAGGGGGCGAGCAATCAGCCCCAGCATTTT
TRBV27,14,TRBJ2-4,NA,NA,CASYSPLAKNIQYF,TGTGCCAGTTACAGTCCTTTAGCCAAAAACATTCAGTACTTC
TRBV7-3,14,TRBJ1-1,NA,NA,CASSSFGGNTEAFF,TGTGCCAGCAGCTCTTTCGGGGGGAACACTGAAGCTTTCTTT
TRBV30,13,TRBJ1-4,NA,NA,CAWSLRVGEKLFF,TGTGCCTGGAGTTTAAGGGTTGGCGAAAAACTGTTTTTT
TRBV5-6,16,TRBJ1-6,NA,once,CASSEQGEAYNSPLHF,TGTGCCAGCAGCGAACAGGGAGAGGCATATAATTCACCCCTCCACTTT
TRBV29-1,13,TRBJ1-1,NA,NA,CSASRAGETEAFF,TGCAGCGCCTCGAGGGCGGGAGAAACTGAAGCTTTCTTT
TRBV6-1,14,TRBJ1-4,NA,NA,CASRAGGPDEKLFF,TGTGCCAGCAGGGCGGGAGGGCCCGATGAAAAACTGTTTTTT
TRBV19,18,TRBJ1-1,NA,NA,CASTPGPGLRGGATEAFF,TGTGCCAGTACCCCCGGACCCGGGCTAAGGGGAGGGGCCACTGAAGCTTTCTTT
TRBV4-1,15,TRBJ1-2,NA,NA,CASSQEISRGGGYTF,TGCGCCAGCAGCCAAGAGATCTCAAGGGGCGGTGGCTACACCTTC
TRBV7-9,11,TRBJ1-2,NA,NA,CASSLREFYTF,TGTGCCAGCAGCTTAAGGGAATTCTACACCTTC
TRBV10-1,13,TRBJ2-7,NA,NA,CASSDKSGDWQYF,TGCGCCAGCAGTGACAAATCAGGGGATTGGCAGTACTTC
TRBV10-3,13,TRBJ1-2,NA,few,CAISGALGHGYTF,TGTGCCATCAGTGGGGCCTTGGGGCATGGCTACACCTTC
TRBV19,13,TRBJ2-7,NA,NA,CASSIGRNYEQYF,TGTGCCAGTAGTATCGGTCGGAATTACGAGCAGTACTTC